Presented here are 21 T cell receptor beta chains from one specimen sequenced in a study of cytomegalovirus exposure and HLA in healthy donors. PCR primers comprised 60 Vbeta and 13 Jbeta primers. TCRdb's table, derived via immunoSEQ multiplex PCR, lists solely in-frame clones and lacks some. Of 210,000 or so clones in the sample, approximately 88% were seen once. The sequenced sample consisted of PBMCs. Receptors originate from a boy aged 2-15 years in good health and CMV-seronegative.

This clone was detected only once. The chain uses TRBV19 and TRBJ1-1, with no clear D. The germline gives CDR1 LNHDA, CDR2 SQIVND (reference sequence). The CDR3 is 16 amino acids. Between the trimmed V and J ends, which lost 7 bases and 2 bases, there was a span of 20 bases. CDR3 coding DNA: TGTGCCAGTACCCAGTCGGGGAGCGGTCATAACACTGAAGCTTTCTTT. It yields the protein CASTQSGSGHNTEAFF.

The chain links TRBV4-2 to TRBJ2-1, with 8 bases lining up with TRBD2. Germline V CDR1 and CDR2: LGHNA, YNFKEQ. The CDR3 contains 13 residues. V gave up 4 bases and J gave up 12 bases; unmatched junction bases: 8. The CDR3 sequence is CASSPGGAGRQFF. The CDR3 region has the DNA TGTGCCAGCAGCCCCGGGGGGGCGGGTCGGCAGTTCTTC.

This CDR3 reads CARTGGDTDTQYF. The CDR3 DNA is TGTGCCAGGACAGGGGGGGACACAGATACGCAGTATTTT. The V and J genes are TRBV2 and TRBJ2-3; TRBD1 aligns across 9 bases. J lost 2 bases, V lost 9 bases, and 3 bases had no gene match. The CDR3 length is 13 residues. Germline CDR1 SNHLY, CDR2 FYNNEI.

The chain combines TRBV4-1 with TRBJ2-7, with 9 bases lining up with TRBD2. The junction had 10 bases not matched to a gene; V was cut back by 1 base and J by 6 bases. The CDR3 is 16 amino acids. Germline V CDR1 and CDR2: MGHRA, YSYEKL. The CDR3 protein is CASSQGHGGRACEQYF. The DNA of the CDR3 is TGCGCCAGCAGCCAAGGGCACGGCGGGAGGGCCTGCGAGCAGTACTTC.

The J gene is TRBJ2-7, the V gene TRBV6-1; D perhaps matches TRBD2 (7 bases). Germline CDR1 MNHNS, CDR2 SASEGT. The CDR3 covers 18 residues. V was pared by 0 bases and J by 8 bases, with 26 bases between. CDR3 nucleotides: TGTGCCAGCAGTGAAGCGGGAGGGGGATCCGGGGATCCTTGGAAGCAGTACTTC. This translates into CASSEAGGGSGDPWKQYF.

The rearrangement joins TRBV15 to TRBJ1-1; D gene unclear. Germline lookup yields CDR1 LNHNV and CDR2 YYDKDF (reference sequence). This CDR3 is built from 14 residues. The V end lost 1 base, the J end lost 10 bases, and 16 bases lay between the germline ends. The CDR3 loop reads CATSRGRERWVAFF. For the CDR3, the DNA is TGTGCCACCAGCAGAGGTAGGGAGCGGTGGGTAGCTTTCTTT.

This chain uses TRBV10-3 with TRBJ1-6; 8 nucleotides match TRBD1. With V trimmed by 3 bases and J by 7 bases, 5 bases remained unmatched. Germline V gene sequence: CDR1 ENHRY, CDR2 SYGVKD. The CDR3 runs to 15 residues. CDR3 nucleotides: TGTGCCATCAGTGAACCGGGACAGGCCAATTCACCCCTCCACTTT. This sequence encodes CAISEPGQANSPLHF.

This sequence joins TRBV14 and TRBJ2-3; perhaps TRBD2 as D (6 bases). The CDR3 length is 17 residues. Germline V lookup: CDR1 SGHDN, CDR2 FVKESK. Trimming took off 1 base at V and 4 bases at J, with 18 bases between the two ends. Here the CDR3 DNA reads TGTGCCAGCAGCCAAGGGCTCCTGGAGGGAGTGGCAGATACGCAGTATTTT. Its protein is CASSQGLLEGVADTQYF.

The chain couples TRBV7-9 to TRBJ2-7; 10 bases agree with TRBD2. The V segment lost 0 bases and the J segment 4 bases; nucleotides outside the gene matches: 6. This CDR3 is 16 amino acids long. Germline loops: CDR1 SEHNR, CDR2 FQNEAQ (reference sequence). The CDR3 loop is CASSLASSGSSYEQYF. The CDR3 DNA is TGTGCCAGCAGCTTAGCCTCTAGCGGGAGTTCTTACGAGCAGTACTTC.

About this clone itself: This clone may be a read error of a much larger clone one base away. The rearrangement joins TRBV6-1 to TRBJ2-5, with D hard to call. The DNA end is more similar to TRBJ2-7, so the J call may be wrong. The CDR3 sequence is 11 residues long. Germline CDR1 reads MNHNS; CDR2 reads SASEGT. CDR3 loop: CASSDPYEQYF. In nucleotides, the CDR3 is TGTGCCAGCAGTGACCCCTACGAGCAGTACTTC.

The rearrangement links TRBV15 to TRBJ2-6; TRBD2 matches at 8 bases. Germline V gene sequence: CDR1 LNHNV, CDR2 YYDKDF (reference sequence). J lost 0 bases, V lost 4 bases, and 5 bases had no gene match. The CDR3 is 17 amino acids. The CDR3 reads CATSKGLAYSGANVLTF. The CDR3 DNA reads as TGTGCCACCAGCAAAGGACTAGCTTACTCTGGGGCCAACGTCCTGACTTTC.

The rearrangement uses TRBV11-2 and TRBJ1-1; a possible D gene is TRBD1 (6 bases). CDR3 length: 13 residues. Germline V gene sequence: CDR1 SGHAT, CDR2 FQNNGV. V was pared by 5 bases and J by 1 base, with 8 bases between. The CDR3 nucleotides read TGTGCCAGCAGCCACAGGGAGAACACTGAAGCTTTCTTT. This codes for CASSHRENTEAFF. Together with reference TRBV11-2 and TRBJ1-1, the CDR3 gives the full variable domain: EAGVAQSPRYKIIEKRQSVAFWCNPISGHATLYWYQQILGQGPKLLIQFQNNGVVDDSQLPKDRFSAERLKGVDSTLKIQPAKLEDSAVYLCASSHRENTEAFFGQGTRLTVV.

Comments on this clone: The junction and the germline gene differ at one end; a read error may be behind it. The chain carries TRBV4-1 and TRBJ1-2, with D unresolved. Germline V gives CDR1 MGHRA, CDR2 YSYEKL. The CDR3 spans 14 residues. CDR3 sequence (DNA): TGCGCCAGCAGCCAAGTAGGTCTTGGCAGGATTCTCTCCTTC. Its protein product is CASSQVGLGRILSF.

This chain connects TRBV30 to TRBJ2-3, with 9 bases identical to TRBD2. Germline CDR1 and CDR2: GTSNPN and SVGIG (reference sequence). Trimming at V came to 2 bases and at J to 2 bases, leaving 11 bases not matched to a gene. The CDR3 covers 17 residues. CDR3 in amino acids: CAWSLIRLAEVTDTQYF. For the CDR3, the DNA is TGTGCCTGGAGTCTCATCCGACTAGCGGAGGTCACAGATACGCAGTATTTT. The variable domain in full, with the rest retrieved from reference TRBV30 and TRBJ2-3, is SQTIHQWPATLVQPVGSPLSLECTVEGTSNPNLYWYRQAAGRGLQLLFYSVGIGQISSEVPQNLSASRPQDRQFILSSKKLLLSDSGFYLCAWSLIRLAEVTDTQYFGPGTRLTVL.

The V and J genes are TRBV19 and TRBJ2-1; TRBD1 matches at 7 bases. Germline V CDR1 and CDR2: LNHDA, SQIVND (reference sequence). V was pared by 9 bases and J by 6 bases, with 5 bases of the junction left unmatched. The CDR3 consists of 12 residues. The CDR3 spells CASTRTGNEQFF. The DNA of the CDR3 is TGTGCCAGCACTAGGACAGGCAATGAGCAGTTCTTC.

This clone was counted between two and nine times. The genes are TRBV5-4 and TRBJ1-2; D is ambiguous. This CDR3 is 16 amino acids long. V lost 0 bases and J lost 4, with 16 bases in between. CDR1 and CDR2 from the germline V gene are SGHNT and YYREEE (reference sequence). The DNA of the CDR3 is TGTGCCAGCAGCTTGGGGGGAGTAGCTACGTCCTATGGCTACACCTTC. This encodes CASSLGGVATSYGYTF.

The chain recombines TRBV2 with TRBJ2-3; D gene unclear. The CDR3 is made up of 12 amino acids. Germline V gene sequence: CDR1 SNHLY, CDR2 FYNNEI. Deletions cut 4 bases from V and 2 bases from J, with 4 bases between. CDR3 loop: CASSVITDTQYF. The CDR3 DNA reads TGTGCCAGCAGTGTAATCACAGATACGCAGTATTTT.

The V and J genes are TRBV18 and TRBJ2-7; 8 bases line up with TRBD2. V shed 3 bases, J shed 5 bases, and the junction held 18 bases outside the gene matches. This CDR3 has 18 residues. The germline V gene has CDR1 KGHSH and CDR2 LQKENI. The CDR3 loop is CASSPRPRREGLFHEQYF. The CDR3 DNA sequence: TGTGCCAGCTCACCCCGGCCCCGTCGGGAGGGCCTATTTCACGAGCAGTACTTC.

This rearrangement joins TRBV2 to TRBJ1-2; 8 bases are shared with TRBD1. Germline trimming cut 8 bases from V and 3 bases from J; bases unmatched to any gene: 5. The CDR3 consists of 13 residues. Germline loops: CDR1 SNHLY, CDR2 FYNNEI. The CDR3 loop is CASCKDRDYGYTF. The CDR3 nucleotides read TGTGCCAGCTGCAAGGACAGGGACTATGGCTACACCTTC.

This chain joins TRBV7-2 and TRBJ2-5, with TRBD2 identical over 9 bases. The CDR3 has 17 amino acids. The junction had 11 bases not matched to a gene; V was cut back by 4 bases and J by 2 bases. Germline assignment: CDR1 SGHTA and CDR2 FQGNSA. The CDR3 DNA sequence: TGTGCCAGCAGCTGGGGGACTAGCTCTTTAAGACAAGAGACCCAGTACTTC. Translated, it gives CASSWGTSSLRQETQYF.

This clone was seen a single time. The chain is built from TRBV5-1 and TRBJ2-3; unclear D gene. CDR3 length: 11 residues. V lost 4 bases to trimming and J lost 7 bases, with 7 bases between them. Germline V gene lookup returns CDR1 SGHRS and CDR2 YFSETQ. The CDR3 DNA is TGCGCCAGCAGCGGCCCAAATACGCAGTATTTT. Its translation: CASSGPNTQYF.